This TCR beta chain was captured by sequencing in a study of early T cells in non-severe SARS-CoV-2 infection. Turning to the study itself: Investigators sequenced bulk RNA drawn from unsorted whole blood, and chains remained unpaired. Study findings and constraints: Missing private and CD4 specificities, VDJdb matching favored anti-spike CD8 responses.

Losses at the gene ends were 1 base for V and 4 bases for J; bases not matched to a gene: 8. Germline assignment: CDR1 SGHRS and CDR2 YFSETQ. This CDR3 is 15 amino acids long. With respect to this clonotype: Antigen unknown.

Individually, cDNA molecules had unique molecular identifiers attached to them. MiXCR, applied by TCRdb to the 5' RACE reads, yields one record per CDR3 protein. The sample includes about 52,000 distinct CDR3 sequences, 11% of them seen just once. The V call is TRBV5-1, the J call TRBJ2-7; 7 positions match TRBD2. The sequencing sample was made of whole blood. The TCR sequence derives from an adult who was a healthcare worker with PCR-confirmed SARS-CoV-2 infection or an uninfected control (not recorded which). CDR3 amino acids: CASSLLREVGYEQYF. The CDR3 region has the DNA TGCGCCAGCAGCTTGCTTCGGGAGGTGGGGTACGAGCAGTACTTC. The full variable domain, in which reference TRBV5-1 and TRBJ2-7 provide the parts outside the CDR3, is KAGVTQTPRYLIKTRGQQVTLSCSPISGHRSVSWYQQTPGQGLQFLFEYFSETQRNKGNFPGRFSGRQFSNSRSEMNVSTLELGDSALYLCASSLLREVGYEQYFGPGTRLTVT.